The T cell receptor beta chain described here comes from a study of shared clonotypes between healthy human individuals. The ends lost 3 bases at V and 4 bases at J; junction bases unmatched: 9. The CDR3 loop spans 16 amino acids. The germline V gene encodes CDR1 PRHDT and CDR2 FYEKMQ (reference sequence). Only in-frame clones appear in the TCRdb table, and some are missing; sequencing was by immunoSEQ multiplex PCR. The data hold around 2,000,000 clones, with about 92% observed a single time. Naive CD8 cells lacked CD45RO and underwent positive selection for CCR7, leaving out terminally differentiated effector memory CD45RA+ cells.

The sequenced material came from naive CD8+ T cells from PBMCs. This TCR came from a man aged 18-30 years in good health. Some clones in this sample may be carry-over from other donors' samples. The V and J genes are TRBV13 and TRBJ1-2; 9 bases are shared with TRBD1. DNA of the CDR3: TGTGCCAGCAGCTTGGGACAGGGACGTTCTAGCTATGGCTACACCTTC. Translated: CASSLGQGRSSYGYTF.